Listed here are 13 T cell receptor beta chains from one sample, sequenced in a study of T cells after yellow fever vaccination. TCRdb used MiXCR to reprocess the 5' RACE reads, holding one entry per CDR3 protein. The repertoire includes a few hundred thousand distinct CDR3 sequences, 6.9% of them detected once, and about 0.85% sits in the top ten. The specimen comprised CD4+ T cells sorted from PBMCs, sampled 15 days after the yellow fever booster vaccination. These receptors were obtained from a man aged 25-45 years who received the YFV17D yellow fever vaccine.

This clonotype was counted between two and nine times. In nucleotides, the CDR3 is TGTGCCAGCAGTTTAGGACAGGGCGGCTACACCTTC. Translating it yields CASSLGQGGYTF. The gene calls are TRBV28 and TRBJ1-2, with TRBD1 matching 8 bases. There are 12 residues in the CDR3. Germline CDR1 and CDR2: MDHEN and SYDVKM. V dropped 2 bases and J dropped 8; count of bases not matched to a gene: 1.

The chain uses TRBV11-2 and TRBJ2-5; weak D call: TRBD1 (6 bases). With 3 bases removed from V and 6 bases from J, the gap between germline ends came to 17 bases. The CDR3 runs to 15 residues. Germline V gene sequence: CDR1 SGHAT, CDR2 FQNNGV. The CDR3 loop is CASSLPGQGWQTQYF. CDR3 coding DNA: TGTGCCAGCAGCTTGCCTGGGCAGGGGTGGCAGACCCAGTACTTC. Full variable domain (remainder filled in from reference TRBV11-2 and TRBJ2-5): EAGVAQSPRYKIIEKRQSVAFWCNPISGHATLYWYQQILGQGPKLLIQFQNNGVVDDSQLPKDRFSAERLKGVDSTLKIQPAKLEDSAVYLCASSLPGQGWQTQYFGPGTRLLVL.

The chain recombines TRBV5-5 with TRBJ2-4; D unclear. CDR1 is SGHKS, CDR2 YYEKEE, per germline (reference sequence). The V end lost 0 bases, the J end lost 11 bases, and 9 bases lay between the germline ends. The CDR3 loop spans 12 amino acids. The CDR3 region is CASSLGPPVQYF. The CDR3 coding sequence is TGTGCCAGCAGCTTGGGGCCCCCGGTTCAGTACTTC.

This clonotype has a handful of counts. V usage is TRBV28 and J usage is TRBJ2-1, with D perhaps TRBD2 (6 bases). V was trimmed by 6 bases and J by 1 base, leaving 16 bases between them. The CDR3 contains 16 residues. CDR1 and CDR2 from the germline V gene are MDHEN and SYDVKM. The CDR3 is CASRPSAGRSYNEQFF. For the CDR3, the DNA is TGTGCCAGCAGACCTAGCGCGGGGAGATCCTACAATGAGCAGTTCTTC.

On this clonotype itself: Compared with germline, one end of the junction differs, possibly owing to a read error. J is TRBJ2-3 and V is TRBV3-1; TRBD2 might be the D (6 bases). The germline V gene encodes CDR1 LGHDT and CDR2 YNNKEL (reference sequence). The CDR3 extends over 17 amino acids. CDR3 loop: CACSQDQLVGGTDTQYF. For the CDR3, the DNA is TGTGCCTGCAGCCAAGATCAACTCGTCGGGGGAACAGATACGCAGTATTTT.

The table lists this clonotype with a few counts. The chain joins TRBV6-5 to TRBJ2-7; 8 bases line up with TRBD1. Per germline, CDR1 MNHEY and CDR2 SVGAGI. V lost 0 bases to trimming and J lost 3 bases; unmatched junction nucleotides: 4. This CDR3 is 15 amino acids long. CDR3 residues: CASSYSTGGIYEQYF. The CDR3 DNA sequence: TGTGCCAGCAGTTACTCTACAGGGGGTATCTACGAGCAGTACTTC.

CDR3: CASSRDRGDIQYF. CDR3 nucleotides: TGTGCCAGCAGCCGGGACAGGGGTGACATTCAGTACTTC. This chain joins TRBV12-3 or TRBV12-4 and TRBJ2-4, with 10 bases fitting TRBD1. CDR3 length equals 13 residues. The V gene end was trimmed by 6 bases and the J gene end by 8 bases; junction bases not matched to a gene: 4.

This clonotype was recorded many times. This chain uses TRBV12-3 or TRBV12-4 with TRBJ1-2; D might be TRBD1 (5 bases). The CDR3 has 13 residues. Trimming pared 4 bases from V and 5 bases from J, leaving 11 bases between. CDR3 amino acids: CASSWGEGYGYTF. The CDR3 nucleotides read TGTGCCAGCAGTTGGGGGGAGGGTTATGGCTACACCTTC.

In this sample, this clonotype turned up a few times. CDR3 sequence reads: CASSPGTGGKLFF. CDR3 bases: TGTGCCAGCAGTCCCGGGACAGGGGGGAAACTGTTTTTT. The rearrangement joins TRBV12-3 or TRBV12-4 to TRBJ1-4; 11 nucleotides align to TRBD1. This CDR3 region has 13 residues. V lost 5 bases to trimming and J lost 11 bases; unmatched junction nucleotides: 4.

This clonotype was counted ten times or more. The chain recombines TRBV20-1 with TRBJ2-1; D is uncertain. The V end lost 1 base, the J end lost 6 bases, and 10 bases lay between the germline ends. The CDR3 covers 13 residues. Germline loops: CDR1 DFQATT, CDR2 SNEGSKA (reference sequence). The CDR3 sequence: CSARVGPANEQFF. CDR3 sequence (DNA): TGCAGTGCTAGAGTCGGGCCGGCCAATGAGCAGTTCTTC.

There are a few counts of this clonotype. The CDR3 coding sequence is TGTGCCAGCACCCAAGCGGGGGAAAGCGCGGAGCAGTACTTC. This encodes CASTQAGESAEQYF. The rearrangement links TRBV6-2 or TRBV6-3 to TRBJ2-7, with 8 bases lining up with TRBD2. This CDR3 comprises 14 residues. The germline gives CDR1 MNHEY, CDR2 SVGEGT. V gave up 7 bases and J gave up 7 bases; unmatched junction bases: 12.

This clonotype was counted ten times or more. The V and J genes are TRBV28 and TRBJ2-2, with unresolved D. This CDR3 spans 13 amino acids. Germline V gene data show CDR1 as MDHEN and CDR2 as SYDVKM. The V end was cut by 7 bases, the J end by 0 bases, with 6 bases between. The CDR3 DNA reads TGTGCCAGCACCGTCCCGAACACCGGGGAGCTGTTTTTT. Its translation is CASTVPNTGELFF.

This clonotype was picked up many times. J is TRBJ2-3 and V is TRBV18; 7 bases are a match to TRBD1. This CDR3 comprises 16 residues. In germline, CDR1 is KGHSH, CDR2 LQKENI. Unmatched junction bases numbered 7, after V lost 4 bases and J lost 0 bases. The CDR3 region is CASSRGTVTSTDTQYF. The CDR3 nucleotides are TGTGCCAGCTCACGTGGGACAGTCACTAGCACAGATACGCAGTATTTT.